Only one count was recorded for the clone carrying this T cell receptor (beta chain). The sample originates from a study of blood T cell repertoires in COVID-19. Study overall: Whether acute or convalescent, the COVID-19 samples came from the United States, Italy and Spain. Sources were T cells, B-cell-depleted T cells, or PBMCs; the material itself was cDNA or gDNA.

Repertoires were generated with immunoSEQ multiplex PCR, while TCRdb's copy carries only in-frame clones and drops some. The table includes 200,000 to 300,000 clones, roughly four fifths detected once. Germline V gene sequence: CDR1 SGHNT, CDR2 YENEEA. The ends were cut back, 4 bases at V and 0 bases at J, with 13 bases in the middle. The CDR3 totals 16 residues. Sequencing used peripheral blood. The rearrangement uses TRBV11-3 and TRBJ1-3; a weak D match, TRBD1 (5 bases). This sequence was found in a man between 45 and 60 years old with acute or convalescent COVID-19. The CDR3, as DNA: TGTGCCAGCAGCTGGGGCAGAGACACCTCTGGAAACACCATATATTTT. Amino acids: CASSWGRDTSGNTIYF.